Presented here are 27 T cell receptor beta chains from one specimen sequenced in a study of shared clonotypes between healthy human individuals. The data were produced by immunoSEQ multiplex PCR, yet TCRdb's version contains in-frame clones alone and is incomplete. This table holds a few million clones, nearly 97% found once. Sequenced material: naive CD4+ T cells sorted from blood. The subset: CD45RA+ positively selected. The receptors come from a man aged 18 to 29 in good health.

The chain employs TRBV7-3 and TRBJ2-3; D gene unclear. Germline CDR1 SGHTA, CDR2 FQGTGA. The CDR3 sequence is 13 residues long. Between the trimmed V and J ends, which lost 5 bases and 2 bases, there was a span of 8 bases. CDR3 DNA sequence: TGTGCCAGCAGCCCGACGCTCACAGATACGCAGTATTTT. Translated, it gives CASSPTLTDTQYF.

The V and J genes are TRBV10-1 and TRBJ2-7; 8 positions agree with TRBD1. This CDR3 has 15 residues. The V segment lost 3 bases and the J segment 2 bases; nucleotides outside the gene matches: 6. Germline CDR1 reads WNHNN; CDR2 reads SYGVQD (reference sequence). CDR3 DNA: TGCGCCAGCAGTGACGCCGGGACAGGAACCTACGAGCAGTACTTC. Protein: CASSDAGTGTYEQYF.

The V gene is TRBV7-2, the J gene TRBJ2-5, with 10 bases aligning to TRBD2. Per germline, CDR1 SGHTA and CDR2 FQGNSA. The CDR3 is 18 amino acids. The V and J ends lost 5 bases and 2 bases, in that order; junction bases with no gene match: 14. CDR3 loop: CASSKGPFSSGGQETQYF. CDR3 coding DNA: TGTGCCAGCAGCAAAGGGCCATTCAGTAGCGGGGGGCAAGAGACCCAGTACTTC.

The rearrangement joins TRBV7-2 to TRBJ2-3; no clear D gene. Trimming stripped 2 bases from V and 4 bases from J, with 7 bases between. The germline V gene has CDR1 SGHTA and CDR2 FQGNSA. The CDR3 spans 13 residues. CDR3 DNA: TGTGCCAGCAGCTTAAGATCTTCAGATACGCAGTATTTT. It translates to CASSLRSSDTQYF.

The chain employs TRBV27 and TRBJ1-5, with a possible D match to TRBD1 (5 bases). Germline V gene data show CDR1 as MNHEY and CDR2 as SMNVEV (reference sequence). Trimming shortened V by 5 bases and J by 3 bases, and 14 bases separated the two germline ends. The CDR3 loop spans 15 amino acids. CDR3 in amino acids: CASSITQGYNQPQHF. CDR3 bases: TGTGCCAGCAGTATTACTCAGGGTTACAATCAGCCCCAGCATTTT.

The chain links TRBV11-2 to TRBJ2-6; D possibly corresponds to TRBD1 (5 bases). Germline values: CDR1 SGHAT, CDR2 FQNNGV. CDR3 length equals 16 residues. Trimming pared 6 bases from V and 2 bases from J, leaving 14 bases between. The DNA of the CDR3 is TGTGCCAGCAGGCAGGGTAGTGGAACTGGGGCCAACGTCCTGACTTTC. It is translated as CASRQGSGTGANVLTF.

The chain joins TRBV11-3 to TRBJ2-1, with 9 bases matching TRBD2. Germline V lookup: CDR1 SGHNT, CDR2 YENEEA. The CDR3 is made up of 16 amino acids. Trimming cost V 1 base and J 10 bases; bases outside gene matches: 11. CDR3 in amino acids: CASSLGFSGRSSEQFF. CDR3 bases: TGTGCCAGCAGCTTAGGCTTTAGCGGGAGATCGAGCGAGCAGTTCTTC. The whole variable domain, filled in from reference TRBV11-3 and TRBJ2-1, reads EAGVVQSPRYKIIEKKQPVAFWCNPISGHNTLYWYLQNLGQGPELLIRYENEEAVDDSQLPKDRFSAERLKGVDSTLKIQPAELGDSAVYLCASSLGFSGRSSEQFFGPGTRLTVL.

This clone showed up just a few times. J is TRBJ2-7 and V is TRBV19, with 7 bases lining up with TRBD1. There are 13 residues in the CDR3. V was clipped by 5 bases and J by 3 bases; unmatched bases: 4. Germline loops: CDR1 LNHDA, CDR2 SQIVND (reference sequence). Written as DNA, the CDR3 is TGTGCCAGTAGTCCCCGACAGGGCTACGAGCAGTACTTC. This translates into CASSPRQGYEQYF.

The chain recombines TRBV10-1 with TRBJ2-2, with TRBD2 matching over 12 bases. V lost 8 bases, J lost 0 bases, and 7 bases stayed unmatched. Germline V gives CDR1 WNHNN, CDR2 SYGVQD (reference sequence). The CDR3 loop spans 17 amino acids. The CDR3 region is CASGRTSGGPNTGELFF. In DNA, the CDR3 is TGCGCCAGCGGGCGCACTAGCGGGGGGCCGAACACCGGGGAGCTGTTTTTT.

The CDR3: CASSPNGPNYGYTF. The CDR3 bases are TGTGCCAGCAGCCCGAACGGCCCGAACTATGGCTACACCTTC. The chain joins TRBV7-8 to TRBJ1-2; D is uncertain. Per the germline V gene, CDR1 is SGHVS and CDR2 is FQNEAQ. The V end was cut by 5 bases, the J end by 2 bases, with 12 bases between. This CDR3 has 14 amino acids.

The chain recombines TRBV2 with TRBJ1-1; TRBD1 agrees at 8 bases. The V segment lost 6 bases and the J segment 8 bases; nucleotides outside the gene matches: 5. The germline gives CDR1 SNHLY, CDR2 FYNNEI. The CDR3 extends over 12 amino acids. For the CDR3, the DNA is TGTGCCAGCAGGGGGACAGGTTCGGAAGCTTTCTTT. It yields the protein CASRGTGSEAFF.

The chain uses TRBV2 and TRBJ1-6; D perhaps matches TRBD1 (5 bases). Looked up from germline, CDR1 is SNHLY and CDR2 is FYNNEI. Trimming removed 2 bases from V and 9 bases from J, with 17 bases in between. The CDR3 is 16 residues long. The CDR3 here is CASSEMEGRVGSPLHF. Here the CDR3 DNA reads TGTGCCAGCAGTGAAATGGAGGGGAGGGTTGGTTCACCCCTCCACTTT.

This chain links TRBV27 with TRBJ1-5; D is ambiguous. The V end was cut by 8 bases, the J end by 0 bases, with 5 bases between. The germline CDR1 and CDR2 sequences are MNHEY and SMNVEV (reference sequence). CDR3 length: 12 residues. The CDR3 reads CASGYSNQPQHF. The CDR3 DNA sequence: TGTGCCAGCGGCTATAGCAATCAGCCCCAGCATTTT.

CDR3 nucleotide sequence: TGTGCTAGTGGTTTGGGGACAGGGGATTCACCCCTCCACTTT. It codes for CASGLGTGDSPLHF. The gene calls are TRBV12-5 and TRBJ1-6; 9 bases are a match to TRBD1. Germline V lookup: CDR1 LGHNT, CDR2 FRNRAP. This CDR3 has 14 amino acids. The J segment lost 8 bases and the V segment lost 1 base, leaving 0 bases of the junction unmatched.

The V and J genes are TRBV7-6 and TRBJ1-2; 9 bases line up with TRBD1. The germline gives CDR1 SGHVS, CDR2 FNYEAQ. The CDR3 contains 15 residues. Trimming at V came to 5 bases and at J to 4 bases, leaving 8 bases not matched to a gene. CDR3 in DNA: TGTGCCAGCAGCCCGGGACAGGGTTTGAGCTATGGCTACACCTTC. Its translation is CASSPGQGLSYGYTF.

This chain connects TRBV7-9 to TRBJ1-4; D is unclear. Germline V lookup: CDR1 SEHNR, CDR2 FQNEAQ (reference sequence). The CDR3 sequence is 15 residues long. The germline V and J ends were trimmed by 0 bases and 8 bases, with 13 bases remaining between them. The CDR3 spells CASSLAGGYREKLFF. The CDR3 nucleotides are TGTGCCAGCAGCTTAGCGGGAGGGTACCGGGAAAAACTGTTTTTT. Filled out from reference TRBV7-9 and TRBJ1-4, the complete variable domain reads DTGVSQNPRHKITKRGQNVTFRCDPISEHNRLYWYRQTLGQGPEFLTYFQNEAQLEKSRLLSDRFSAERPKGSFSTLEIQRTEQGDSAMYLCASSLAGGYREKLFFGSGTQLSVL.

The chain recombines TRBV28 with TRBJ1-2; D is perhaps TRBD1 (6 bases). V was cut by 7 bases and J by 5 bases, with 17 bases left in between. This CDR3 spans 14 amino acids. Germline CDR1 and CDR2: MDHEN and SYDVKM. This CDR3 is CASKKDSKFYGYTF. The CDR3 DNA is TGTGCCAGCAAGAAGGACAGCAAATTTTATGGCTACACCTTC.

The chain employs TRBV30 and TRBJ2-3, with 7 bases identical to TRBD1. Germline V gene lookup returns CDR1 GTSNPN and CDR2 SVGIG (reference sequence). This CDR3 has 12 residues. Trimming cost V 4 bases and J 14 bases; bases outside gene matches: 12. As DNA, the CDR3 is TGTGCCTGGACCACAGGGGCCCGTGAGGCGTATTTT. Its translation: CAWTTGAREAYF.

CDR3 loop: CASSQDPRGETQYF. In DNA form, the CDR3 reads TGCGCCAGCAGCCAAGACCCCAGGGGAGAGACCCAGTACTTC. J is TRBJ2-5 and V is TRBV4-3; tentatively, D is TRBD1 (6 bases). V was cut by 0 bases and J by 4 bases, with 9 bases left in between. This CDR3 contains 14 residues. Germline CDR1 reads LGHNA; CDR2 reads YSLEER.

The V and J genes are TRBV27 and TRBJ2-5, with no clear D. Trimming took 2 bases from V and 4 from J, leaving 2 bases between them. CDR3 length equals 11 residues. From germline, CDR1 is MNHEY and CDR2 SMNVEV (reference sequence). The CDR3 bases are TGTGCCAGCAGTTTAATAGAGACCCAGTACTTC. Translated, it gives CASSLIETQYF.

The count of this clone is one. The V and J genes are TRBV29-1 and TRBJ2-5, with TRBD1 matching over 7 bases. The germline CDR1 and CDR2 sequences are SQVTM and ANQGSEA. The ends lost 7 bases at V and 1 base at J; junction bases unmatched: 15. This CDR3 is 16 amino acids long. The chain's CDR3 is CSGCTGAGFSQETQYF. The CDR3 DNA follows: TGCAGCGGATGTACAGGGGCAGGGTTTAGCCAAGAGACCCAGTACTTC.

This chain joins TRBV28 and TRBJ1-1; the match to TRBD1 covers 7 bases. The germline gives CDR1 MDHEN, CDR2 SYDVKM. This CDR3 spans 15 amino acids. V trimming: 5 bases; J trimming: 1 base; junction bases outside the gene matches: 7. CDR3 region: CASSPSDRANTEAFF. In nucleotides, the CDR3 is TGTGCCAGCAGTCCCTCCGACAGGGCGAACACTGAAGCTTTCTTT.

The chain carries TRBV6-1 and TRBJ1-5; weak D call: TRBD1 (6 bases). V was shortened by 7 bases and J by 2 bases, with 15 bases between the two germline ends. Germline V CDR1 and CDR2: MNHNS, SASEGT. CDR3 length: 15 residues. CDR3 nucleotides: TGTGCCAGCATCGAGGGAACAGGGCGCAATCAGCCCCAGCATTTT. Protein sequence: CASIEGTGRNQPQHF.

CDR3: CASSEQGENSPLHF. The CDR3 DNA is TGTGCCAGCAGTGAACAGGGAGAAAATTCACCCCTCCACTTT. The rearrangement uses TRBV6-4 and TRBJ1-6; D is possibly TRBD1 (6 bases). Trimming left V 3 bases short and J 7 bases short, with 10 bases between. The CDR3 length is 14 residues. Germline V gives CDR1 MRHNA, CDR2 SNTAGT.

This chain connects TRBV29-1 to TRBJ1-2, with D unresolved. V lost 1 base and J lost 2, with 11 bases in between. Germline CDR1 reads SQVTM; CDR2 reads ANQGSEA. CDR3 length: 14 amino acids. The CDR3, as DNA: TGCAGCGTTGAAGTCCGGCAGTCGAACTATGGCTACACCTTC. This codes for CSVEVRQSNYGYTF.

The CDR3 protein is CASSGSTGGREQYF. As DNA, the CDR3 is TGTGCCAGCAGCGGAAGCACAGGGGGTAGAGAGCAGTACTTC. The J gene is TRBJ2-7, the V gene TRBV7-6; 8 bases agree with TRBD1. This CDR3 spans 14 amino acids. With 5 bases clipped from V and 7 bases from J, the junction kept 10 bases outside the gene matches. Per the germline V gene, CDR1 is SGHVS and CDR2 is FNYEAQ.

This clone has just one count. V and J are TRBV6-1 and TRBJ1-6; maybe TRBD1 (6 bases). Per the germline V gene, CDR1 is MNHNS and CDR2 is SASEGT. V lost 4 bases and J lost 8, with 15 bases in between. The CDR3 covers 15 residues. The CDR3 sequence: CASSASGVLHSPLHF. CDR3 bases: TGTGCCAGCAGTGCGTCAGGGGTTCTTCATTCACCCCTCCACTTT.